This passage covers 25 T cell receptor beta chains from one sample sequenced in a study of T cell changes during pregnancy in multiple sclerosis. Libraries were prepared by immunoSEQ multiplex PCR; TCRdb keeps only in-frame clonotypes and omits some of them. The top ten hold 0.75% to 0.95% of the sample, which has 50,000 to 65,000 clones, approximately 92% seen once. The input for sequencing was peripheral blood, taken in the first trimester of pregnancy. These receptors were obtained from a female donor with multiple sclerosis, enrolled in a pregnancy study.

The table lists this clone with a count of one. The chain links TRBV7-2 to TRBJ2-5; 8 nucleotides line up with TRBD2. The trim removed 1 base at V and 2 bases at J, leaving 3 bases unmatched. The CDR3 has 15 amino acids. Germline V CDR1 and CDR2: SGHTA, FQGNSA. CDR3 sequence: CASSLDGGGQETQYF. CDR3 DNA sequence: TGTGCCAGCAGCTTAGATGGCGGGGGGCAAGAGACCCAGTACTTC. Together with reference TRBV7-2 and TRBJ2-5, the CDR3 gives the full variable domain: GAGVSQSPSNKVTEKGKDVELRCDPISGHTALYWYRQSLGQGLEFLIYFQGNSAPDKSGLPSDRFSAERTGGSVSTLTIQRTQQEDSAVYLCASSLDGGGQETQYFGPGTRLLVL.

This clone was seen just once. This chain joins TRBV2 and TRBJ1-1; no clear D. The CDR3 has 14 amino acids. Germline assignment: CDR1 SNHLY and CDR2 FYNNEI. Trimming stripped 6 bases from V and 1 base from J, with 12 bases between. CDR3 loop: CASRIAGGNTEAFF. The CDR3 DNA reads as TGTGCCAGCAGAATAGCGGGCGGGAACACTGAAGCTTTCTTT.

The rearrangement links TRBV15 to TRBJ2-7, with D possibly being TRBD1 (5 bases). CDR1 is LNHNV and CDR2 is YYDKDF in the germline V gene (reference sequence). V was cut by 2 bases and J by 1 base, with 12 bases left in between. The CDR3 loop spans 15 amino acids. The CDR3 DNA reads as TGTGCCACCAGCAGAATGGACACTCTATCCTACGAGCAGTACTTC. Protein product: CATSRMDTLSYEQYF.

This chain uses TRBV15 with TRBJ1-3; the D gene is possibly TRBD1 (6 bases). The V end lost 1 base, the J end lost 6 bases, and 13 bases lay between the germline ends. Germline V gene sequence: CDR1 LNHNV, CDR2 YYDKDF (reference sequence). This CDR3 has 15 residues. The CDR3 DNA sequence: TGTGCCACCAGCAGAGTAGATCAGGGGCTAAACACCATATATTTT. Encoded protein: CATSRVDQGLNTIYF.

This chain connects TRBV5-1 to TRBJ2-2; 7 positions agree with TRBD1. The CDR3 loop spans 15 amino acids. J gave up 5 bases and V 1 base, and 5 bases lay outside the gene matches. Germline V gene sequence: CDR1 SGHRS, CDR2 YFSETQ. CDR3: CASSLRQGETGELFF. The DNA of the CDR3 is TGCGCCAGCAGCTTGAGGCAGGGGGAAACCGGGGAGCTGTTTTTT.

The chain carries TRBV7-2 and TRBJ2-3; 8 bases are shared with TRBD1. CDR1 is SGHTA and CDR2 is FQGNSA in the germline V gene. Trimming removed 3 bases from V and 4 bases from J; junction bases left unmatched: 6. CDR3 length: 15 amino acids. The CDR3 region is CASSFRTGKPDTQYF. The CDR3 nucleotides read TGTGCCAGCAGCTTCAGGACAGGGAAGCCAGATACGCAGTATTTT.

The chain uses TRBV10-1 and TRBJ1-4, with 8 bases lining up with TRBD1. CDR3 length: 17 residues. The V segment lost 5 bases and the J segment 7 bases; nucleotides outside the gene matches: 15. From germline, CDR1 is WNHNN and CDR2 SYGVQD (reference sequence). CDR3 loop: CASSPPRGGQGTEKLFF. In DNA form, the CDR3 reads TGCGCCAGCAGTCCTCCGCGCGGCGGACAGGGTACTGAAAAACTGTTTTTT.

The chain joins TRBV7-2 to TRBJ1-5; D is possibly TRBD1 (6 bases). The ends were cut back, 4 bases at V and 4 bases at J, with 17 bases in the middle. Germline CDR1 SGHTA, CDR2 FQGNSA. The CDR3 runs to 16 residues. The CDR3 region is CASSSYQGQGNQPQHF. The CDR3 region has the DNA TGTGCCAGCAGCTCCTATCAGGGGCAGGGTAATCAGCCCCAGCATTTT.

The rearrangement links TRBV6-1 to TRBJ1-2; 8 bases match TRBD1. The CDR3 loop spans 15 amino acids. V trimming: 2 bases; J trimming: 4 bases; junction bases outside the gene matches: 6. CDR1 MNHNS and CDR2 SASEGT come from the germline V gene. CDR3 DNA sequence: TGTGCCAGCAGTGAAAGGGACAGGAAGTCCTATGGCTACACCTTC. Translating gives CASSERDRKSYGYTF.

V gene TRBV6-6 combines with J gene TRBJ1-3, with 7 bases identical to TRBD1. The CDR3 extends over 16 amino acids. V shed 10 bases and J 4 bases; nucleotides not matched to a gene: 16. Germline CDR1 reads MNHNY; CDR2 reads SVGAGI (reference sequence). CDR3 nucleotides: TGTGCCACTGGGGGACCCGGGACAGAGCACGGAAACACCATATATTTT. This sequence encodes CATGGPGTEHGNTIYF.

The V call is TRBV5-1, the J call TRBJ2-4; the D gene is possibly TRBD2 (6 bases). CDR1 is SGHRS, CDR2 YFSETQ, per germline. V dropped 4 bases and J dropped 0 bases, with 11 bases sitting between them. CDR3 length: 15 amino acids. The CDR3 protein is CASSNMGGAKNIQYF. DNA of the CDR3: TGCGCCAGCAGCAACATGGGGGGAGCCAAAAACATTCAGTACTTC.

The rearrangement links TRBV21-1 to TRBJ2-7; the table names TRBD2, a call not compared with the DNA. TRBV21-1 is a pseudogene. The CDR3 loop spans 18 amino acids. The CDR3 DNA reads as TGTGCCAGCAGCAAAAGGCGTATCGGCGGGGGGAGCTCCTACGAGCAGTACTTC. Protein product: CASSKRRIGGGSSYEQYF.

V usage is TRBV4-1 and J usage is TRBJ2-5; D not resolved. Trimming took off 0 bases at V and 5 bases at J, with 13 bases between the two ends. Per germline, CDR1 MGHRA and CDR2 YSYEKL. This CDR3 region has 15 residues. CDR3: CASSQESSRWETQYF. The CDR3 DNA sequence: TGCGCCAGCAGCCAAGAGTCCTCCAGGTGGGAGACCCAGTACTTC.

This CDR3 is CASSGGGEKLFF. Written as DNA, the CDR3 is TGTGCCAGCTCGGGGGGTGGTGAAAAACTGTTTTTT. The J gene is TRBJ1-4, the V gene TRBV6-6, with D perhaps TRBD1 (5 bases). This CDR3 has 12 residues. Per the germline V gene, CDR1 is MNHNY and CDR2 is SVGAGI (reference sequence). The V end was cut by 8 bases, the J end by 7 bases, with 11 bases between.

This rearrangement joins TRBV18 to TRBJ2-7, with 8 bases identical to TRBD2. This CDR3 is built from 17 residues. Germline V gene sequence: CDR1 KGHSH, CDR2 LQKENI. J gave up 4 bases and V 3 bases, and 14 bases lay outside the gene matches. In DNA form, the CDR3 reads TGTGCCAGCTCACCCTACCGAAATAGCGGGGCGCGGTACGAGCAGTACTTC. This encodes CASSPYRNSGARYEQYF.

For this clone: A junction end diverges from the germline sequence, so it may reflect a read error. The chain combines TRBV29-1 with TRBJ2-3; 12 bases are a match to TRBD2. Germline CDR1 and CDR2: SQVTM and ANQGSEA. The CDR3 is made up of 15 amino acids. CDR3 in DNA: TGCAGCGCGGAAGGACTAGCGGGGAGCATAGATACGCAGTATTTT. It encodes CSAEGLAGSIDTQYF.

This chain links TRBV6-5 with TRBJ2-3, with TRBD1 matching 7 bases. Germline lookup yields CDR1 MNHEY and CDR2 SVGAGI. This CDR3 is built from 15 residues. The ends lost 0 bases at V and 6 bases at J; junction bases unmatched: 6. The CDR3 loop reads CASSYSTGRTDTQYF. The DNA of the CDR3 is TGTGCCAGCAGTTACTCGACAGGGAGAACGGATACGCAGTATTTT.

This clone was picked up one time. The chain links TRBV7-8 to TRBJ1-5, with D uncertain. The germline V and J ends were trimmed by 1 base and 3 bases, with 7 bases remaining between them. The length of the CDR3 is 14 residues. The germline V gene has CDR1 SGHVS and CDR2 FQNEAQ. The chain's CDR3 is CASSLGGFNQPQHF. In DNA form, the CDR3 reads TGTGCCAGCAGCTTAGGTGGCTTCAATCAGCCCCAGCATTTT.

V and J are TRBV5-4 and TRBJ2-3, with 7 nucleotides matching TRBD2. The germline V gene encodes CDR1 SGHNT and CDR2 YYREEE (reference sequence). The CDR3 runs to 15 residues. V lost 10 bases and J lost 4; bases outside the gene matches: 15. CDR3 protein: CAHSPPGTIADTQYF. The CDR3 nucleotides are TGTGCCCATTCACCCCCGGGGACTATCGCAGATACGCAGTATTTT. Based on the CDR3 plus reference TRBV5-4 and TRBJ2-3, the full variable domain is ETGVTQSPTHLIKTRGQQVTLRCSSQSGHNTVSWYQQALGQGPQFIFQYYREEENGRGNFPPRFSGLQFPNYSSELNVNALELDDSALYLCAHSPPGTIADTQYFGPGTRLTVL.

The chain uses TRBV5-4 and TRBJ2-1; TRBD2 matches 9 bases. Germline CDR1 and CDR2: SGHNT and YYREEE (reference sequence). This CDR3 is 15 amino acids long. Unmatched junction bases numbered 6, after V lost 0 bases and J lost 8 bases. The CDR3 DNA reads as TGTGCCAGCAGCTTGGACAGCGGGGGGCCCGATGAGCAGTTCTTC. Translating it yields CASSLDSGGPDEQFF.

The CDR3 nucleotides read TGTGCCAGTAGTCAGGAATTCAATCAGCCCCAGCATTTT. As protein: CASSQEFNQPQHF. V usage is TRBV19 and J usage is TRBJ1-5; no firm D call. Trimming took 5 bases from V and 3 from J, leaving 8 bases between them. In germline, CDR1 is LNHDA, CDR2 SQIVND (reference sequence). The CDR3 contains 13 residues.

This chain uses TRBV6-4 with TRBJ2-3; 9 bases agree with TRBD1. Losses at the gene ends were 10 bases for V and 8 bases for J; bases not matched to a gene: 10. CDR3 size: 13 residues. Germline lookup yields CDR1 MRHNA and CDR2 SNTAGT. CDR3 sequence reads: CATRDRDEGTQYF. The CDR3 coding sequence is TGTGCCACCCGGGACAGGGATGAGGGTACGCAGTATTTT.

V usage is TRBV9 and J usage is TRBJ2-2; 11 nucleotides agree with TRBD1. Germline CDR1 SGDLS, CDR2 YYNGEE. The length of the CDR3 is 15 residues. Trimming took 3 bases from V and 5 from J; bases not matched to a gene: 3. CDR3 region: CASSDGTGGTGELFF. As DNA, the CDR3 is TGTGCCAGCAGCGACGGGACAGGGGGTACCGGGGAGCTGTTTTTT.

V is TRBV21-1 and J is TRBJ2-7; whether TRBD2, the table's D call, matches the DNA was not checked. TRBV21-1 is termed a pseudogene. The CDR3 is made up of 16 amino acids. As DNA, the CDR3 is TGTGCCAGCAGCAAAGAAGGGGTGTGGGACTACTACGAGCAGTACTTC. Translation: CASSKEGVWDYYEQYF.

V is TRBV7-2 and J is TRBJ2-1, with a weak D call TRBD1 (5 bases). V was clipped by 5 bases and J by 5 bases, with 16 bases between them. The CDR3 consists of 15 residues. Germline loops: CDR1 SGHTA, CDR2 FQGNSA. CDR3 nucleotide sequence: TGTGCCAGCAGCGCGGACAATTTCCCCCACAATGAGCAGTTCTTC. It yields the protein CASSADNFPHNEQFF.